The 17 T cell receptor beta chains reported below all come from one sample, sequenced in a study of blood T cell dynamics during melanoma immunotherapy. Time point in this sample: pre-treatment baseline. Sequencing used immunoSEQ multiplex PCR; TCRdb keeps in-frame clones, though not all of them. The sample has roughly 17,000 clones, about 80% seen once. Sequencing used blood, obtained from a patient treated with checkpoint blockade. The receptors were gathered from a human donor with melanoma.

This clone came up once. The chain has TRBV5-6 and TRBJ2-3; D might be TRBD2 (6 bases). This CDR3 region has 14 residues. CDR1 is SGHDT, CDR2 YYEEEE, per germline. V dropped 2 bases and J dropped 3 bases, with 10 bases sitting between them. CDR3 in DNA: TGTGCCAGCAGCTTTGGAGGGAGTACAGATACGCAGTATTTT. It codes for CASSFGGSTDTQYF.

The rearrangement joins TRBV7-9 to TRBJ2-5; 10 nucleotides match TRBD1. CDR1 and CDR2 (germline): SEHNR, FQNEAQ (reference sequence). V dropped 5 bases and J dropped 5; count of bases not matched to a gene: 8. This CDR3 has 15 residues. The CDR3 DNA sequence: TGTGCCAGCAGCCTAGGGACAGGGGTATGGGAGACCCAGTACTTC. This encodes CASSLGTGVWETQYF.

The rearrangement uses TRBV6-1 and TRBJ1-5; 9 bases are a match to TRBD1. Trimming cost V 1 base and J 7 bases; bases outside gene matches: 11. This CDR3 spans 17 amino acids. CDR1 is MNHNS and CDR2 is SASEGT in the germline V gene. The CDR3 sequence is CASSEEVDRGLYQPQHF. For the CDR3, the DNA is TGTGCCAGCAGTGAAGAGGTGGACAGGGGATTGTACCAGCCCCAGCATTTT.

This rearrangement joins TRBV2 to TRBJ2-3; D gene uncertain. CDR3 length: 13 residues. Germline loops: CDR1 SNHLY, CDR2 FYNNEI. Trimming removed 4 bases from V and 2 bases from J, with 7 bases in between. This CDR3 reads CASSAQLTDTQYF. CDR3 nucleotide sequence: TGTGCCAGCAGTGCCCAGCTCACAGATACGCAGTATTTT.

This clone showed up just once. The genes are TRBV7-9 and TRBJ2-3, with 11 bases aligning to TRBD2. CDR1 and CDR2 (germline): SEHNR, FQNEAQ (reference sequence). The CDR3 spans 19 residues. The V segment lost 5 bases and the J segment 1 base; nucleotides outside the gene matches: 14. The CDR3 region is CASSRPVAGGRLGTDTQYF. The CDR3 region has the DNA TGTGCCAGCAGCCGTCCCGTAGCGGGAGGGCGGCTGGGCACAGATACGCAGTATTTT.

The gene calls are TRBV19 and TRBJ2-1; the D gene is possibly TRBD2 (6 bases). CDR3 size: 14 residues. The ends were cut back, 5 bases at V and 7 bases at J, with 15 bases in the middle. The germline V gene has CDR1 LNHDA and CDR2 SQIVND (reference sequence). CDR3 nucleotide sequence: TGTGCCAGTAGTCCCCTGGGACTTGAGAATGAGCAGTTCTTC. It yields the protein CASSPLGLENEQFF.

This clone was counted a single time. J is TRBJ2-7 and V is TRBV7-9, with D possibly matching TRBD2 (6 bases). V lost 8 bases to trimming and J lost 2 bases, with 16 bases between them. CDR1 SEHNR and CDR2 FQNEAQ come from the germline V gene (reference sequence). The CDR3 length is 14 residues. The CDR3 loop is CASGVAAIPYEQYF. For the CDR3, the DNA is TGTGCCAGCGGAGTAGCGGCCATCCCCTACGAGCAGTACTTC.

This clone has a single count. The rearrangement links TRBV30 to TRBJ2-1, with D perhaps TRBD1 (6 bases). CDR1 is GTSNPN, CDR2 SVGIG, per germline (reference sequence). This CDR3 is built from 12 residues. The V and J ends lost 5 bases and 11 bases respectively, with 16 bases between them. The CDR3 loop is CAWDPGQSKQFF. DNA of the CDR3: TGTGCCTGGGACCCAGGACAGTCTAAGCAGTTCTTC.

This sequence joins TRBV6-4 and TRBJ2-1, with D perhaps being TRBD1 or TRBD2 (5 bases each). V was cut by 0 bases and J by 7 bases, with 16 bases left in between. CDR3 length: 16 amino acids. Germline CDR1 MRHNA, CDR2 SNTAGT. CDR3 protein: CASSDSGRVLGNEQFF. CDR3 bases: TGTGCCAGCAGTGACTCGGGGCGGGTTCTTGGAAATGAGCAGTTCTTC.

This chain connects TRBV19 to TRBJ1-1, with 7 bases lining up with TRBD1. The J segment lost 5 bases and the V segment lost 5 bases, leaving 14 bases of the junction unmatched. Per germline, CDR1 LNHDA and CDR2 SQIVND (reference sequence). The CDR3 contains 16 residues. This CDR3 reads CASSPHSLTGNTEAFF. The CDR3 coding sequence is TGTGCCAGTAGTCCCCATTCTTTGACAGGGAATACTGAAGCTTTCTTT. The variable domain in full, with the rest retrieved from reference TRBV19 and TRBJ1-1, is DGGITQSPKYLFRKEGQNVTLSCEQNLNHDAMYWYRQDPGQGLRLIYYSQIVNDFQKGDIAEGYSVSREKKESFPLTVTSAQKNPTAFYLCASSPHSLTGNTEAFFGQGTRLTVV.

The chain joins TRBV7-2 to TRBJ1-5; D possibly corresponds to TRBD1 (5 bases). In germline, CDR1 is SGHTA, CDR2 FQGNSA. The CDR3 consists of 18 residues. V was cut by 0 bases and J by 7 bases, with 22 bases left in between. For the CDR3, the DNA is TGTGCCAGCAGCTTAGCACCCTATCGCATGCGGGGCCGGCAGCCCCAGCATTTT. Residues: CASSLAPYRMRGRQPQHF.

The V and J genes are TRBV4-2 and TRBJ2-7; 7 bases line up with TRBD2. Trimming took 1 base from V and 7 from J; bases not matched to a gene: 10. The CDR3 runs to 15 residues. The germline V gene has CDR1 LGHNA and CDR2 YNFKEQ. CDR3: CASSQGSGEVGEQYF. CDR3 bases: TGTGCCAGCAGCCAAGGGAGCGGGGAAGTAGGTGAGCAGTACTTC.

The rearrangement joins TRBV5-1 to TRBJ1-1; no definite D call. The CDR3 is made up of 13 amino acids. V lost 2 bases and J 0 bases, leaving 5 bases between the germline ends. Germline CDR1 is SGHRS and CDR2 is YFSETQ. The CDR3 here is CASSFTVNTEAFF. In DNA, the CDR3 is TGCGCCAGCAGCTTCACGGTGAACACTGAAGCTTTCTTT.

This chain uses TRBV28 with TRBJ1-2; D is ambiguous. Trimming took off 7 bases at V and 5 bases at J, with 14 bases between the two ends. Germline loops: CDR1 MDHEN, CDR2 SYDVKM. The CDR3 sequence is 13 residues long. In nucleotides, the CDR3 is TGTGCCAGCAATAAGTCAGGACCTTATGGCTACACCTTC. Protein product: CASNKSGPYGYTF.

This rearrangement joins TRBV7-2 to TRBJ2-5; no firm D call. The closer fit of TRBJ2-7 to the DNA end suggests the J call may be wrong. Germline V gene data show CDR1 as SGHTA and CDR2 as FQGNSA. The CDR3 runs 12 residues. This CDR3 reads CASSFAGYEQYF. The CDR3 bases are TGTGCCAGCAGCTTTGCAGGCTACGAGCAGTACTTC.

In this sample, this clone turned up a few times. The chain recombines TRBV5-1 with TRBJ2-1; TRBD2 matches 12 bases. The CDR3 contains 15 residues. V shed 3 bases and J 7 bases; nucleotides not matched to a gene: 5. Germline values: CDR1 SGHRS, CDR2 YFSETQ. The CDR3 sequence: CASSSTSGSRNEQFF. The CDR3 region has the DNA TGCGCCAGCAGCTCGACTAGCGGGAGTAGAAATGAGCAGTTCTTC.

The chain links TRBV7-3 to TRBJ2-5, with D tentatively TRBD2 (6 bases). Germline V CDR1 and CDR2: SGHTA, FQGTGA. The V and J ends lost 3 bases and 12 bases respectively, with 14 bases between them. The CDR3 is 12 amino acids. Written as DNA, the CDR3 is TGTGCCAGCAGCTTGAATCGGGACTCCGAGTACTTC. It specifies CASSLNRDSEYF.